The clone carrying this T cell receptor (beta chain) was counted only a few times. The protocol was immunoSEQ multiplex PCR, while the TCRdb copy is restricted to in-frame clones and leaves out a portion. The table lists over 14,000 clones, about four fifths of them singletons. This sample stems from a study of immune evolution from preneoplasia to lung adenocarcinoma. This CDR3 spans 16 amino acids. Trimming stripped 2 bases from V and 2 bases from J, with 13 bases between. Germline CDR1 and CDR2: SEHNR and FQNEAQ (reference sequence). The chain joins TRBV7-9 to TRBJ1-5; TRBD1 is a possible D gene (6 bases). This receptor was obtained from a person aged 55-80 years with lung adenocarcinoma. The sample comprised FFPE minimally invasive lung adenocarcinoma tissue. The DNA for the CDR3 is TGTGCCAGCAGCTTAAACGGCAGGGGAGGCAATCAGCCCCAGCATTTT. Its translation is CASSLNGRGGNQPQHF.